This T cell receptor (beta chain) comes out of a study of CD8 T cells in Susac syndrome. V gave up 0 bases and J gave up 2 bases, with 7 bases separating them. This CDR3 has 14 amino acids. Per germline, CDR1 SEHNR and CDR2 FQNEAQ (reference sequence). RNA in amounts of roughly 0.5 to 1 ug was reverse transcribed with random hexamers. TCRdb re-called the immunoSEQ multiplex PCR reads with MiXCR, one entry per CDR3 protein. The sample lists roughly 400,000 distinct CDR3 sequences; 75% to 90% were seen once. The TCR originated in a human donor with multiple sclerosis. The chain recombines TRBV7-9 with TRBJ2-5; perhaps TRBD1 as D (5 bases). The sample was CD8+ T cells from PBMCs. CDR3 sequence (DNA): TGTGCCAGCAGCTTAGCGGACACACAAGAGACCCAGTACTTC. Translated, it gives CASSLADTQETQYF.